There are a few counts of the clone carrying this T cell receptor (beta chain). Its matching antigen is unknown. Gene names are mouse gene names. With the read ending 1 residue before the CDR3 end, the germline J gene is used to fill in that end. Between the trimmed V and J ends, which lost 4 bases and 1 base, there was a span of 5 bases. The germline CDR1 and CDR2 sequences are KGHPV and FQNQEV (reference sequence). The CDR3 spans 13 residues. The record originates from a study of tissue T cells after allogeneic stem cell transplantation. Time point denoted: mouse harvest day 14 after allogeneic transplant. Mouse grafts combined 10^7 T-cell-depleted bone marrow cells with 10^6 splenic CD5+ T cells. Study-wide results and limits: Only a limited share of tissue TCRs appeared in blood or spleen. Few T cell clones were shared across patients, but motif clusters showed tissue-specific shared signatures.

Repertoires were generated with immunoSEQ multiplex PCR, while TCRdb's copy carries only in-frame clones and drops some. This table has roughly 2,500 clones, 40% to 55% appearing once. This rearrangement joins TRBV26 to TRBJ2-1; the D gene could be TRBD1 or TRBD2 (5 bases each). The TCR was taken from a female BALB/c mouse given C57BL/6 T cells with graft-versus-host disease after an allogeneic hematopoietic cell transplant. Sequenced material: gut tissue. The CDR3 DNA, read in part, is TGTGCCAGCAGTCGGGACAACTATGCTGAGCAGTTC. Protein product: CASSRDNYAEQF. The entire CDR3 protein reads CASSRDNYAEQFF.